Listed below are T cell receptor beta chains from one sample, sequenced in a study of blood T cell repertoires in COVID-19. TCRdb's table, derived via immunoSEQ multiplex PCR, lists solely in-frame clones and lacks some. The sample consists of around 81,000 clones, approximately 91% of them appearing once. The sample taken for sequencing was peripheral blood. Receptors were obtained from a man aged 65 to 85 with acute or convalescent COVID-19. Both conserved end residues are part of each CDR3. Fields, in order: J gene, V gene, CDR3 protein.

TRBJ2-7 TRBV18 CASRTSGGYEQYF
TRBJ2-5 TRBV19 CASKPGTSGVKTQYF
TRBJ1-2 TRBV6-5 CASRRDRVNYGYTF
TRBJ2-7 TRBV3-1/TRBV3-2 CASSVTGLHVVDEQYF
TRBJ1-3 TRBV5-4 CASSLDAGSGNTIYF
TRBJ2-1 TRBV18 CASSLENYNEQFF
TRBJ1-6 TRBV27 CASSLGQGFNSPLHF
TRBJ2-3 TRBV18 CASSPRGGAYGTDTQYF
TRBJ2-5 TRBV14 CASSPFGDPTGTQYF
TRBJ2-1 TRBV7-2 CASSVYRGPNEQFF
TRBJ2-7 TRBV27 CASKPGGTYEQYF
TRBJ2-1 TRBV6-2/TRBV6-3 CASSSGLAGAKSSYNEQFF
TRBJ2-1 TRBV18 CASSQLTGTGGLNEQFF
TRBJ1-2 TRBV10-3 CAIREGMESSKYGYTF
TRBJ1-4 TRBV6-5 CASSPERSEKLFF
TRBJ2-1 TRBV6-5 CASSSAGTNYNEQFF
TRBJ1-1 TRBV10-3 CAISELAANTEAFF
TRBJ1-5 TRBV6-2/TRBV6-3 CASSYSDRGDQPQHF
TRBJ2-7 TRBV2 CASSEATENPYKQYF
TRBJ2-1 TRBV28 CASTKTGTSGRYPFF
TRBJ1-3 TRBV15 CATSRETGFSGNTIYF
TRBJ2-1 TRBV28 CASSSGLNEQFF
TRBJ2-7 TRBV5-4 CASSLDGTGGSYEQYF
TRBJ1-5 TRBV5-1 CASSLLGREDEPQHF
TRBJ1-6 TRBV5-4 CASSLEPNNSPLHF
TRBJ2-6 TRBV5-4 CASSLAGDFSGANVLTF
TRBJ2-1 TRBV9 CASSVGTSGLLYNEQFF
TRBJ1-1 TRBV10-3 CAISESTRQGARNTEAFF
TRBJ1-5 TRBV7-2 CASSLGGQLSNQPQHF
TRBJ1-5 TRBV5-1 CASSPGGANQPQHF
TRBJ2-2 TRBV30 CACPNRDRDTGELFF
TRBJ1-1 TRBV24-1 CATTGVSFDTEAFF
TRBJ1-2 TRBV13 CASSSSGTGYYGYTF
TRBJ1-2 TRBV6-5 CASRDSVEGYTF
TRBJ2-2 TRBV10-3 CAISAGQGGTGELFF
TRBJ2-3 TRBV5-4 CASSYTSGGFRTDTQYF
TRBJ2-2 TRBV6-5 CASSYSDSGELFF
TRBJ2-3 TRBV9 CASSPRQGITDTQYF
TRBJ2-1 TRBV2 CASGPSSSYNEQFF
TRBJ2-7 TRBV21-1 CATDRGHYEQYF
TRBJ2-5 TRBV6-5 CASSRLAGGQETQYF
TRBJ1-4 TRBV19 CASSITGFAEKLFF
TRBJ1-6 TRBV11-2 CASSLGDRPDSPLHF
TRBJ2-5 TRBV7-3 CASSSGLPQETQYF
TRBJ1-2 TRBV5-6 CASSLQDRVNGYTF
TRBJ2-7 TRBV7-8 CASSLAPGYEQYF
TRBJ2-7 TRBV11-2 CASSSLLGQGSYEQYF
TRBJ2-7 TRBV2 CASSEGTSGSSFLTTYEQYF
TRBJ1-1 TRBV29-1 CSVESQTNTEAFF
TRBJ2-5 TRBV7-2 CASSWRGAGEETQYF
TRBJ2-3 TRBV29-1 CSVEPWLAGGRGSTDTQYF
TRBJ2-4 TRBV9 CASSAGLAKNIQYF
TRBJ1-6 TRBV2 CASSEAGRGRVNSPLHF
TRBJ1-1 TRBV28 CASSFGRFTEAFF
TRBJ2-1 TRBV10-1 CASNRVACYNEQFF
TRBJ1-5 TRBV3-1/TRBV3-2 CASRMSGNSNQPQHF
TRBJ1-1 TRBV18 CASSPKGADTEAFF
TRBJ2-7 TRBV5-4 CASSAYRGSYEQYF